The rows below give T cell receptor beta chains drawn from one sample of a study of naive and memory T cell subsets. Each CDR3 protein is one row after TCRdb ran MiXCR on the 5' RACE reads. The sample lists tens of thousands of distinct CDR3 sequences, 7% to 8.5% occurring once. Every receptor here comes from a male donor in good health. Each CDR3 is given with its conserved first and last residue. Fields, in order: clone size, CDR3 length, V gene, J gene, D gene, CDR3 DNA, CDR3 protein. The D gene is left open where the match is weak. Not all rows give a size; the values are once, few, many and, for expanded clones, a class.

>NA|10|TRBV20-1|TRBJ1-2|NA
TGCAGCCCCGGGGCTAGGGGCTACACCTTC
CSPGARGYTF
>few|13|TRBV7-2|TRBJ2-1|TRBD1
TGTGCCAGCAGCCCGGGACAGGGTCGTGAGCAGTTCTTC
CASSPGQGREQFF
>many|13|TRBV12-3/TRBV12-4|TRBJ2-2|NA
TGTGCCAGCAGCCCGCAAAACACCGGGGAGCTGTTTTTT
CASSPQNTGELFF
>many|12|TRBV2|TRBJ2-7|NA
TGTGCCAGCAGCGTGACCCAGTACGAGCAGTACTTC
CASSVTQYEQYF
>NA|13|TRBV19|TRBJ1-5|NA
TGTGCCAGTAGTGGACTTCTCAATCAGCCCCAGCATTTT
CASSGLLNQPQHF
>NA|17|TRBV14|TRBJ2-3|NA
TGTGCCAGCAGCCGACAAAGGTCAGCGGGTGACACAGATACGCAGTATTTT
CASSRQRSAGDTDTQYF
>many|12|TRBV29-1|TRBJ1-1|NA
TGCAGCGTTGTCCAGGGCAACACTGAAGCTTTCTTT
CSVVQGNTEAFF
>few|19|TRBV5-1|TRBJ2-5|TRBD2
TGCGCCAGCAGCTTGGTGTCACCGGGACTAGCGGGAGCGCAAGAGACCCAGTACTTC
CASSLVSPGLAGAQETQYF
>NA|14|TRBV2|TRBJ2-1|NA
TGTGCCAGCAGTGACAACTTTATTTACAATGAGCAGTTCTTC
CASSDNFIYNEQFF
>few|17|TRBV9|TRBJ2-1|TRBD2
TGTGCCAGCCTCTGGCGCGGGAGGGCCACGTCCTACAATGAGCAGTTCTTC
CASLWRGRATSYNEQFF
>NA|15|TRBV13|TRBJ2-1|TRBD2
TGTGCCAGCAGCTTACGACTAGCGGGGGACAATGAGCAGTTCTTC
CASSLRLAGDNEQFF
>NA|17|TRBV6-5|TRBJ2-1|TRBD2
TGTGCCAGCAGTTACTCGACCGTCCTAGCGGGAGTAGGTGAGCAGTTCTTC
CASSYSTVLAGVGEQFF
>few|15|TRBV9|TRBJ2-2|NA
TGTGCCAGCAGCGTAGATGGAACGACCACCGGGGAGCTGTTTTTT
CASSVDGTTTGELFF